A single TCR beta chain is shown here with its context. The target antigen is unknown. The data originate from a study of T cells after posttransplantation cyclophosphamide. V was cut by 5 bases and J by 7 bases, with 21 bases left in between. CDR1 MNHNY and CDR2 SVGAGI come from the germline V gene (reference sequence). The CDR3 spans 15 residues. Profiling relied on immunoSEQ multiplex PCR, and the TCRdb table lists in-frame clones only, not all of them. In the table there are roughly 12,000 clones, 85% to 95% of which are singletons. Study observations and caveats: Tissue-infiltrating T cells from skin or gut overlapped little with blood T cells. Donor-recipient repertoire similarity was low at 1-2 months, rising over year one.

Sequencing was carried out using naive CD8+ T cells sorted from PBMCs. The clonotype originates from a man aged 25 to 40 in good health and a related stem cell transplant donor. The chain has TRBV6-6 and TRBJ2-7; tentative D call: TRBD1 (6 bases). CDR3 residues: CASSEDRVGGLEQYF. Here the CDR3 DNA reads TGTGCCAGCAGTGAGGACAGAGTTGGAGGATTAGAGCAGTACTTC.